These 5 T cell receptor beta chains originate from one sample sequenced in a study of blood T cell repertoires in COVID-19. TCRdb's copy holds only in-frame clones and misses some; the assay was immunoSEQ multiplex PCR. The top ten hold almost 9.5% of the sample, which has about 280,000 clones, 88% seen once. What was sequenced was peripheral blood. These receptors were taken from a man aged 18 to 29 with active or convalescent COVID-19.

The CDR3 sequence is CASSEGPQGYSPLHF. The CDR3 nucleotides are TGTGCCAGCAGTGAAGGCCCTCAGGGGTATTCACCCCTCCACTTT. V gene TRBV2 combines with J gene TRBJ1-6; TRBD1 is a possible D gene (6 bases). CDR1 and CDR2 (germline): SNHLY, FYNNEI. The CDR3 spans 15 residues. With 1 base removed from V and 8 bases from J, the gap between germline ends came to 12 bases.

The genes are TRBV19 and TRBJ2-7, with 7 bases fitting TRBD2. The V segment lost 6 bases and the J segment 2 bases; nucleotides outside the gene matches: 10. This CDR3 spans 15 amino acids. Germline CDR1 reads LNHDA; CDR2 reads SQIVND (reference sequence). The CDR3 sequence is CASSTTWGGPYEQYF. In DNA form, the CDR3 reads TGTGCCAGTAGCACCACTTGGGGGGGACCCTACGAGCAGTACTTC.

This clone was detected once. The chain combines TRBV7-3 with TRBJ1-6; D possibly corresponds to TRBD1 (5 bases). V gave up 1 base and J gave up 19 bases, with 14 bases separating them. This CDR3 has 12 residues. Germline V gene data show CDR1 as SGHTA and CDR2 as FQGTGA. This CDR3 is CASSLMDTGRHF. The CDR3 DNA reads TGTGCCAGCAGCTTAATGGATACAGGCCGACACTTT.

The chain has TRBV19 and TRBJ1-2, with TRBD1 identical over 10 bases. V gave up 5 bases and J gave up 8 bases; unmatched junction bases: 11. The V gene's germline CDR1 is LNHDA and CDR2 SQIVND (reference sequence). The CDR3 length is 15 residues. The CDR3 DNA follows: TGTGCCAGTAGTGAAAGACAGGGGGCTGTGGAAGGCTACACCTTC. Amino acid sequence: CASSERQGAVEGYTF.

This rearrangement joins TRBV9 to TRBJ2-3; 9 nucleotides line up with TRBD1. Germline CDR1 is SGDLS and CDR2 is YYNGEE. The V segment lost 5 bases and the J segment 4 bases; nucleotides outside the gene matches: 8. The CDR3 contains 15 residues. As DNA, the CDR3 is TGTGCCAGCAGTGTACAGGGGGCGTCGGCAGATACGCAGTATTTT. It encodes CASSVQGASADTQYF.